Presented here are 19 T cell receptor beta chains from one specimen sequenced in a study of shared clonotypes between healthy human individuals. The data were produced by immunoSEQ multiplex PCR, yet TCRdb's version contains in-frame clones alone and is incomplete. Seen here are more than 2 million clones, nearly 97% observed once, and the top ten hold more than 0.1%. The sequencing input was naive CD4+ T cells sorted from blood. Subset: CD45RA+ positively selected. Receptors originate from a man between 18 and 35 years old in good health.

This chain joins TRBV19 and TRBJ1-5, with D hard to call. Per germline, CDR1 LNHDA and CDR2 SQIVND (reference sequence). V shed 4 bases and J shed 4 bases, with 14 bases lying between them. The CDR3 contains 15 residues. The CDR3 DNA follows: TGTGCCAGTAGTAGGAGCCCGGTGGGGAATCAGCCCCAGCATTTT. Translated, it gives CASSRSPVGNQPQHF.

The V and J genes are TRBV7-9 and TRBJ1-1; a possible D gene is TRBD1 (5 bases). Germline CDR1 reads SEHNR; CDR2 reads FQNEAQ (reference sequence). This CDR3 has 13 residues. V shed 5 bases and J shed 1 base, with 8 bases lying between them. The CDR3 loop is CASSVQENTEAFF. In nucleotides, the CDR3 is TGTGCCAGCAGCGTACAGGAGAACACTGAAGCTTTCTTT. Using reference TRBV7-9 and TRBJ1-1 for the parts outside the CDR3, the full variable domain is DTGVSQNPRHKITKRGQNVTFRCDPISEHNRLYWYRQTLGQGPEFLTYFQNEAQLEKSRLLSDRFSAERPKGSFSTLEIQRTEQGDSAMYLCASSVQENTEAFFGQGTRLTVV.

The rearrangement links TRBV5-1 to TRBJ1-1, with 7 nucleotides matching TRBD1. Germline V gene data show CDR1 as SGHRS and CDR2 as YFSETQ. The CDR3 is made up of 15 amino acids. The V segment lost 4 bases and the J segment 1 base; nucleotides outside the gene matches: 7. The CDR3 DNA reads TGCGCCAGCAGCCTATACCGGGACAGGAACACTGAAGCTTTCTTT. It encodes CASSLYRDRNTEAFF.

This chain joins TRBV4-3 and TRBJ2-7, with 9 bases identical to TRBD2. Trimming removed 0 bases from V and 2 bases from J; junction bases left unmatched: 5. This CDR3 region has 16 residues. In germline, CDR1 is LGHNA, CDR2 YSLEER. The CDR3 sequence: CASSQDRAGGTYEQYF. The CDR3 DNA is TGCGCCAGCAGCCAAGATCGAGCGGGAGGAACCTACGAGCAGTACTTC.

V gene TRBV7-2 combines with J gene TRBJ2-7; tentatively, D is TRBD2 (6 bases). CDR1 and CDR2 from the germline V gene are SGHTA and FQGNSA. Trimming removed 5 bases at V and 2 bases at J, with 22 bases between. CDR3 length equals 17 residues. The CDR3 bases are TGTGCCAGCAGCGGGAGAGGGAGTAGCGGATCAGCCTACGAGCAGTACTTC. This codes for CASSGRGSSGSAYEQYF.

The V call is TRBV27, the J call TRBJ2-7; 9 bases align to TRBD1. Germline CDR1 MNHEY, CDR2 SMNVEV (reference sequence). The CDR3 runs to 15 residues. The V segment lost 3 bases and the J segment 3 bases; nucleotides outside the gene matches: 6. The CDR3 bases are TGTGCCAGCAGTTTGGTTGGGACAGGGTTCTACGAGCAGTACTTC. Amino acids: CASSLVGTGFYEQYF.

Worth noting for this clone: This sample also contains other DNA sequences that code for the same CDR3. The genes are TRBV4-3 and TRBJ2-6, with TRBD2 as a possible D gene (5 bases). The CDR3 spans 15 residues. The V end lost 2 bases, the J end lost 2 bases, and 7 bases lay between the germline ends. Germline V lookup: CDR1 LGHNA, CDR2 YSLEER. The CDR3 here is CASSQIATGANVLTF. The CDR3 region has the DNA TGCGCCAGCAGCCAAATAGCGACTGGGGCCAACGTCCTGACTTTC.

Notes on this clone: Other nucleotide sequences in the sample specify the same CDR3. The chain recombines TRBV9 with TRBJ1-3; D not certain. This CDR3 has 13 amino acids. Germline loops: CDR1 SGDLS, CDR2 YYNGEE. Trimming removed 0 bases from V and 0 bases from J, with 1 base in between. CDR3 region: CASSVASGNTIYF. The CDR3 DNA follows: TGTGCCAGCAGCGTAGCCTCTGGAAACACCATATATTTT.

This chain links TRBV6-1 with TRBJ2-7; 7 bases line up with TRBD1. The germline CDR1 and CDR2 sequences are MNHNS and SASEGT. J lost 3 bases, V lost 7 bases, and 9 bases had no gene match. The CDR3 has 14 residues. In DNA form, the CDR3 reads TGTGCCAGCACCTTAATAACAGGGGTCTACGAGCAGTACTTC. The encoded protein is CASTLITGVYEQYF.

Concerning this clone itself: The sample carries other DNA sequences with the same CDR3. The V and J genes are TRBV28 and TRBJ1-1, with D possibly matching TRBD1 (5 bases). Germline CDR1 reads MDHEN; CDR2 reads SYDVKM. This CDR3 contains 13 residues. Trimming cost V 3 bases and J 1 base, with 6 bases left between them. The CDR3 DNA follows: TGTGCCAGCAGTTTGGGGGGGAACACTGAAGCTTTCTTT. The encoded protein is CASSLGGNTEAFF.

V usage is TRBV30 and J usage is TRBJ1-4; D remains ambiguous. V was cut by 4 bases and J by 3 bases, with 9 bases left in between. Germline V gene data show CDR1 as GTSNPN and CDR2 as SVGIG (reference sequence). The CDR3 length is 13 residues. This CDR3 is CAWTRWANEKLFF. The CDR3 region has the DNA TGTGCCTGGACAAGGTGGGCTAATGAAAAACTGTTTTTT. The full variable domain, its missing parts supplied by reference TRBV30 and TRBJ1-4, is SQTIHQWPATLVQPVGSPLSLECTVEGTSNPNLYWYRQAAGRGLQLLFYSVGIGQISSEVPQNLSASRPQDRQFILSSKKLLLSDSGFYLCAWTRWANEKLFFGSGTQLSVL.

The DNA of the CDR3 is TGCGCCAGCAGCCCTAGGACTAGCGGGAGGCTCAGCTCCTACAATGAGCAGTTCTTC. Translation gives CASSPRTSGRLSSYNEQFF. The V gene is TRBV5-1, the J gene TRBJ2-1; TRBD2 matches 14 bases. Germline V gene data show CDR1 as SGHRS and CDR2 as YFSETQ. This CDR3 region has 19 residues. The junction had 9 bases not matched to a gene; V was cut back by 4 bases and J by 0 bases.

The genes are TRBV30 and TRBJ1-1; D is unclear. V lost 3 bases to trimming and J lost 0 bases, with 8 bases between them. The CDR3 totals 13 residues. Germline assignment: CDR1 GTSNPN and CDR2 SVGIG (reference sequence). The CDR3 loop reads CAWSLQVNTEAFF. The CDR3 DNA reads as TGTGCCTGGAGCCTCCAAGTGAACACTGAAGCTTTCTTT.

The gene calls are TRBV6-5 and TRBJ2-4; no definite D call. V dropped 2 bases and J dropped 9 bases, with 8 bases sitting between them. The CDR3 length is 12 residues. CDR1 is MNHEY, CDR2 SVGAGI, per germline. Written as DNA, the CDR3 is TGTGCCAGCAGTTACGACATGGCCATTCAGTACTTC. Residues: CASSYDMAIQYF.

The chain employs TRBV4-3 and TRBJ2-1, with 8 bases matching TRBD2. Germline V gene sequence: CDR1 LGHNA, CDR2 YSLEER. There are 17 residues in the CDR3. After removal of 4 bases from V and 4 bases from J, the junction contained 12 bases not matched to a gene. The CDR3 is CASSLPMAGGSYNEQFF. For the CDR3, the DNA is TGCGCCAGCAGCCTCCCAATGGCGGGGGGCTCTTACAATGAGCAGTTCTTC.

J is TRBJ1-1 and V is TRBV18, with 7 bases fitting TRBD1. V trimming: 1 base; J trimming: 1 base; junction bases outside the gene matches: 6. CDR1 is KGHSH, CDR2 LQKENI, per germline. CDR3 length equals 16 residues. DNA of the CDR3: TGTGCCAGCTCACCACTTGAACAGGGGACGAACACTGAAGCTTTCTTT. This gives the protein CASSPLEQGTNTEAFF.

This chain uses TRBV10-3 with TRBJ1-3, with 10 bases identical to TRBD1. CDR1 and CDR2 from the germline V gene are ENHRY and SYGVKD. The CDR3 spans 16 residues. V was pared by 4 bases and J by 3 bases, with 6 bases of the junction left unmatched. CDR3 sequence (DNA): TGTGCCATCAGTGGGGGACAGGGGACTGATGGAAACACCATATATTTT. Residues: CAISGGQGTDGNTIYF.

A remark on this clone: Other nucleotide sequences from this sample produce the same CDR3. Here the CDR3 reads CASSQGTSGSYEQFF. The CDR3 region has the DNA TGCGCCAGCAGCCAAGGGACTAGCGGGAGTTATGAGCAGTTCTTC. The rearrangement links TRBV4-3 to TRBJ2-1; 13 bases align to TRBD2. V was pared by 1 base and J by 8 bases, with 2 bases of the junction left unmatched. CDR1 is LGHNA, CDR2 YSLEER, per germline. There are 15 residues in the CDR3.

This chain joins TRBV27 and TRBJ1-5; D unclear. The CDR3 has 15 amino acids. The germline V gene has CDR1 MNHEY and CDR2 SMNVEV (reference sequence). Trimming left V 7 bases short and J 3 bases short, with 16 bases between. For the CDR3, the DNA is TGTGCCAGCAAGAAGGGATTGTTTGACAATCAGCCCCAGCATTTT. Translation: CASKKGLFDNQPQHF.